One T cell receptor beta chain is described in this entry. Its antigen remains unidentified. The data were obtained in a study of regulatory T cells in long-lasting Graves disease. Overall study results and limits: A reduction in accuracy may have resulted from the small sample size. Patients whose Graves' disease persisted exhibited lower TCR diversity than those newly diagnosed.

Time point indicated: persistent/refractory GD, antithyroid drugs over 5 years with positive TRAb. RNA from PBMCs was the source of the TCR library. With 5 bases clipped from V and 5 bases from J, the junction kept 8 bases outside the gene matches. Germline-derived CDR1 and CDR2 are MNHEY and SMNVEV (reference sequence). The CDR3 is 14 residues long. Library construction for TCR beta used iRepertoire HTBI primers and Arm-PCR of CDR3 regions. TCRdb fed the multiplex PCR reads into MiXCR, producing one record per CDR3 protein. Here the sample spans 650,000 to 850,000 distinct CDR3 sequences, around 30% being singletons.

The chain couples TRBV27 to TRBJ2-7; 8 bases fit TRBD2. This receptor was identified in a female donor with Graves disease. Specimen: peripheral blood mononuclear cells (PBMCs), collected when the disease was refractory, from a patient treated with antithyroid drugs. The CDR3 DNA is TGTGCCAGCAGTCCCCGGGAGGGCCTCGACGAGCAGTACTTC. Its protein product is CASSPREGLDEQYF.